This record covers a single T cell receptor beta chain. Its target is not known. The entry originates in a study of post-analysis software for immune sequencing data. Study-level information: Patients with relapsing-remitting, secondary progressive and progressive-relapsing multiple sclerosis courses were all represented. Notes on the study in general: Higher frequency in patients than in controls was seen for roughly 5 TRBV segments, with TRBV5-6, TRBV5-1 and TRBV20-1 among them.

CDR1 is MNHNS and CDR2 is SASEGT in the germline V gene. J gave up 7 bases and V 7 bases, and 10 bases lay outside the gene matches. The CDR3 spans 14 residues. Unique-molecular-identifier-tagged TCR beta cDNA libraries were used. TCRdb reanalysed the PCR reads using MiXCR and keeps one entry per CDR3 protein. The table records approximately 660,000 distinct CDR3 sequences, roughly three fifths of them present only once. The receptor's source is a girl aged 2-15 years with multiple sclerosis. The chain recombines TRBV6-1 with TRBJ1-3, with 7 positions matching TRBD1. The material sequenced was blood. This CDR3 is CASTLTGKRNTIYF. The CDR3, as DNA: TGTGCCAGCACCCTGACAGGGAAAAGGAACACCATATATTTT.